This TCR beta chain was captured in a study of Ad26.COV2.S vaccination and SARS-CoV-2 variants (dated by TCRdb to about 2021). In terms of the full investigation: TCRbeta repertoire sequencing served as the tool for gauging how specific and how broad the SARS-CoV-2-reactive T cell receptors were following Ad26.COV2.S vaccination. A total of approximately 32 samples were included in the TCR-sequenced set, comprising some 20 Ad26.COV2.S vaccine recipients, 5 placebo recipients and 8 SARS-CoV-2 convalescent individuals. Here is what the overall study found, with its caveats: Substantial breadth of spike-specific CD8+ and CD4+ T cell responses was reported after vaccination. Non-spike TCR breadth was comparable between vaccine and placebo recipients, consistent with the vaccine containing only spike. Compared with placebo recipients, Ad26.COV2.S recipients showed higher spike-specific TCR breadth (P = 0.0014). The authors noted that the TCR breadth and depth analyses may have underestimated total T cell responses.

TCRbeta CDR3 regions were sequenced with the immunoSEQ Assay. After extraction, genomic DNA underwent amplification by bias-controlled multiplex PCR, followed by high-throughput sequencing. For the original study's pipeline: To quantify the absolute abundance of every unique TCRbeta CDR3 region, sequences were collapsed and filtered. T cell fraction was estimated by normalization of TCRbeta template counts to usable DNA, with usable DNA being measured through amplification of reference genes present in all nucleated cells. Repertoire TCRs were annotated as SARS-CoV-2-specific when V gene, CDR3 amino acid sequence and J gene were exactly matched to a known reactive TCR set. The reference SARS-CoV-2 TCR set was derived from MIRA and filtered for enrichment in COVID-19-positive ImmuneCODE repertoires, a step that removed public or cross-reactive TCRs. Drawing on the MIRA antigens, annotated TCRs were analysed further at the level of specific ORF or position within ORF. Breadth was defined as annotated unique rearrangements over total unique productive rearrangements; depth was the summed frequency of those rearrangements. Two-sided Wilcoxon rank-sum tests were used to compare TCR breadth between groups. Entries here come from immuneACCESS through TCRdb and include only in-frame sequences with V and J called. Some clones fail to appear in such tables; in the studies checked, an unresolved V gene covers under half of the shortfall, and the cause of the remainder is unknown. V and J calls and clone size follow that table, whereas D and trimming were derived from the DNA. Recorded for this sample are more than 150,000 clones; approximately 88% of them occurred a single time. Approximately 6% of the sample rests with the top ten.

What this sample's time point label stands for: individuals recovered from natural SARS-CoV-2 infection. V loses 6 bases, J loses 4 bases, and the germline ends lie 10 bases apart. According to the germline V gene, CDR1 reads MDHEN and CDR2 reads SYDVKM. The CDR3 measures 13 amino acids from cysteine to phenylalanine. Only CDR3 DNA remains: 39 bases, in frame from the first base. As to this clone: Its target antigen remains unknown. Base qualities are missing; no much larger clone stands one base away.

Here the chain combines TRBV28 and TRBJ2-1; a tentative D match to TRBD2 spans 7 bases. The sequence was collected from a human donor who had recovered from COVID-19. The sample was peripheral blood, taken after recovery from COVID-19. DNA sequence: TGTGCCAGCAGGGGGGGGCCATACAATGAGCAGTTCTTC. This codes for CASRGGPYNEQFF. This CDR3, with the reference TRBV28 and TRBJ2-1 proteins standing in past its ends, gives the full variable domain DVKVTQSSRYLVKRTGEKVFLECVQDMDHENMFWYRQDPGLGLRLIYFSYDVKMKEKGDIPEGYSVSREKKERFSLILESASTNQTSMYLCASRGGPYNEQFFGPGTRLTVL.